This TCR beta chain was obtained from a study (dated by TCRdb to between 2014 and 2016). Background on the whole study: The study set out to test whether tumor-infiltrating Tregs in breast cancer get recruited from blood Tregs or are instead converted in situ from other CD4+ T cell subsets. What the research found in general, with its limitations: The larger-cohort validation was restricted to a single TCR beta V-J rearrangement rather than whole repertoires. Tumor-infiltrating Treg TCR alpha and beta sequences overlapped most with tumor naive CD4+ T cells, then with blood naive CD4+ T cells. In terms of TCR gene usage, tumor memory CD4+ T cells clustered together with blood and lymph node memory CD4+ cells, as well as with lymph node naive CD4+ cells.

This clonotype has a handful of counts. Its recognized antigen is unknown. No base quality information exists; no much larger clone differs at one position. The Miltenyi Naive CD4+ T Cell Isolation kit was used to purify naive CD4+ T cells, and Tregs were depleted with CD25 microbeads. Tregs, naive and memory CD4+ T cells from tumor, blood and ipsilateral draining lymph nodes of a handful of breast cancer patients underwent full-length TCR alpha and beta sequencing. Tumor tissue and lymph nodes obtained by ipsilateral axillary dissection were perfused with PBS, cut into small pieces and digested using collagenase I and hyaluronidase. Sorted cell populations were confirmed by FACS to exceed 90% purity. Full-length TCR variable regions were amplified by 5' RACE PCR using constant-region reverse primers, and then by semi-nested PCR using Nested Universal Primer A. The ReliaPrep RNA Cell Miniprep System was used to extract total RNA, which was then reverse transcribed into 5'RACE-ready cDNA with the SMARTer RACE 5'/3' Kit. An Illumina MiSeq was used to sequence the full-length TCR alpha and beta libraries, which had been barcoded with multiplex adaptors. The original pipeline was this. Sequencing data were pooled across the five patients for each of nine subset-tissue groups and compared by unsupervised clustering of TCR gene usage. The Morisita-Horn index was used to calculate repertoire similarity, with shared sequences weighted by how much each contributed to each repertoire. TCRdb trimmed the raw reads at Q25, called clones with MiXCR and kept productive beta chains. Every CDR3 protein is listed once, alongside the most common genes and DNA of its rows. The V and J calls come from TCRdb's annotation, not from the publication. The sample table records fewer than 65,000 distinct CDR3 sequences; roughly 30% of these occur just once. The ten biggest clones cover around 2.5% of the sample.

Including the terminal cysteine and phenylalanine, the CDR3 comprises 15 residues. Solely the CDR3 DNA is kept, with 45 bases framed from the first base. The germline V gene (reference sequence) specifies DFQATT as CDR1 and SNEGSKA as CDR2. Trimming removed 5 bases from V and 2 bases from J; the gene matches leave 7 bases unexplained. The chain couples TRBV20-1 to TRBJ2-3; 10 bases in the middle match TRBD2. Specimen: tumor-infiltrating naive CD4+ T cells sorted from the breast tumor. Interpreted using the paper, the cell subset or site label stands for: naive CD4+ T cells, CD4+CD45RA+CD25-. This sequence was found in a female donor with breast cancer. The CDR3: CSAPQSGRATDTQYF. The nucleotides read TGCAGTGCTCCCCAGAGCGGGAGGGCCACAGATACGCAGTATTTT.